This T cell receptor (beta chain) was profiled in a study of cytomegalovirus exposure and HLA in healthy donors. Whole-study context: As released early, the data held some 80 million unique TCRs from HLA-typed donors. Findings and limits, study-wide: Later on, an analysis showed TCR association rates differing by HLA locus, with DRB1 the most and HLA-C the fewest. In a later analysis, HLA-associated TCR beta chains were more clonally expanded than equally common others.

This PCR relied on a set of 60 Vbeta primers and 13 Jbeta primers. Here immunoSEQ multiplex PCR was the method, and the copy in TCRdb shows in-frame clones only, minus some. The sample holds approximately 190,000 clones, roughly four fifths seen once. Donors likely had unrecorded immune exposures despite being nominally healthy when sampled. A remark on this clone: The antigen is unknown.

The CDR3 covers 18 residues. Germline V lookup: CDR1 PRHDT, CDR2 FYEKMQ (reference sequence). The ends lost 4 bases at V and 0 bases at J; junction bases unmatched: 6. This chain connects TRBV13 to TRBJ2-2; 12 bases line up with TRBD2. The clonotype originates from a woman between 18 and 29 years old in good health and CMV-seronegative. The sample taken for sequencing was PBMCs. The CDR3 DNA follows: TGTGCCAGCAGCTCACTAGCGGGGGGCTACGCGAACACCGGGGAGCTGTTTTTT. Protein sequence: CASSSLAGGYANTGELFF.